The rows below give T cell receptor beta chains drawn from one sample of a study of blood T cell repertoires in COVID-19. The repertoire was sequenced with immunoSEQ multiplex PCR; TCRdb's copy has only in-frame clones and lacks some. The sample contains about 310,000 clones, nearly 90% of which appear only once. Material: peripheral blood. Receptors were obtained from a woman in her 40s with COVID-19, enrolled during active disease. Both conserved end residues are part of each CDR3. Each record gives: CDR3 length, clone size, V gene, J gene, D gene, CDR3 protein, CDR3 DNA. The D gene is left open where the match is weak. The size of a clone is reported for some rows only, either as once, few or many, or as a class for expanded clones.

>20|NA|TRBV4-3|TRBJ2-3|NA
CASSQDVFAAVAGSSDTQYF
TGCGCCAGCAGCCAAGATGTTTTCGCCGCGGTGGCGGGTAGCTCAGATACGCAGTATTTT
>15|NA|TRBV9|TRBJ2-7|TRBD2
CASSEGLAETYEQYF
TGTGCCAGCAGCGAGGGACTAGCGGAAACCTACGAGCAGTACTTC
>15|NA|TRBV6-5|TRBJ2-6|TRBD2
CASSTGGTGANVLTF
TGTGCCAGCAGTACGGGGGGAACTGGGGCCAACGTCCTGACTTTC
>16|NA|TRBV7-9|TRBJ2-7|TRBD2
CASSFETGTSQHEQYF
TGTGCCAGCAGCTTTGAAACCGGGACTAGCCAACACGAGCAGTACTTC
>15|NA|TRBV18|TRBJ2-5|NA
CASSPAGPFQETQYF
TGTGCCAGCTCACCAGCAGGCCCCTTCCAAGAGACCCAGTACTTC
>17|NA|TRBV30|TRBJ1-5|TRBD1
CAWSVRDRRYSNQPQHF
TGTGCCTGGAGTGTCCGGGACAGGAGATATAGCAATCAGCCCCAGCATTTT
>14|few|TRBV5-1|TRBJ1-1|NA
CASSLKQASTEAFF
TGCGCCAGCAGCTTGAAACAGGCCTCCACTGAAGCTTTCTTT
>18|NA|TRBV5-4|TRBJ2-1|TRBD2
CASSLGGLAGGPVNEQFF
TGTGCCAGCAGCTTGGGGGGACTAGCGGGAGGGCCGGTCAATGAGCAGTTCTTC
>14|NA|TRBV30|TRBJ1-4|TRBD1
CAWSPGGSGEKLFF
TGTGCCTGGTCACCAGGGGGGAGCGGGGAAAAACTGTTTTTT
>15|NA|TRBV6-2/TRBV6-3|TRBJ1-5|TRBD1
CASSYSTGVNQPQHF
TGTGCCAGCAGTTACTCGACAGGGGTCAATCAGCCCCAGCATTTT
>13|NA|TRBV7-2|TRBJ2-7|NA
CASSLAVAYEQYF
TGTGCCAGCAGCTTAGCCGTAGCCTACGAGCAGTACTTC
>20|NA|TRBV5-1|TRBJ2-6|NA
CASSLFGLGTPASGANVLTF
TGCGCCAGCAGCTTGTTCGGGCTTGGGACACCTGCCTCTGGGGCCAACGTCCTGACTTTC
>13|NA|TRBV9|TRBJ2-2|NA
CASSVAPTGELFF
TGTGCCAGCAGCGTAGCCCCGACCGGGGAGCTGTTTTTT
>14|NA|TRBV4-3|TRBJ1-1|TRBD1
CASSQVNRGTEAFF
TGCGCCAGCAGCCAAGTTAACAGGGGCACTGAAGCTTTCTTT
>15|NA|TRBV2|TRBJ2-1|TRBD2
CASSGLAGAYNEQFF
TGTGCCAGCAGCGGACTAGCGGGGGCGTACAATGAGCAGTTCTTC
>18|NA|TRBV5-3|TRBJ1-4|NA
CARSFHLYIIWTNEKLFF
TGTGCCAGAAGCTTCCACCTTTACATAATCTGGACTAATGAAAAACTGTTTTTT
>13|NA|TRBV25-1|TRBJ2-7|TRBD1
CASTGRDRHEQYF
TGTGCCAGCACCGGAAGGGACAGACACGAGCAGTACTTC